A selection of T cell receptor beta chains follows, all from one sample in a study of OX40 agonist ivuxolimab in advanced cancers. Here immunoSEQ multiplex PCR was the method, and the copy in TCRdb shows in-frame clones only, minus some. Seen here are about 88,000 clones, roughly 89% observed once, and the top ten hold under 2%. The sample consisted of CD4+ or CD8+ T cells sorted from blood, taken in a trial of the OX40 agonist ivuxolimab. These receptors were taken from an adult with an advanced solid tumor such as melanoma, head and neck, liver or kidney cancer. The CDR3 runs from the conserved cysteine through the conserved F or W. The D gene is left open where the match is weak. Size is omitted from some rows. Given values are once, few, many or a class for expanded clones.

>TRBJ1-1|TRBV20-1|-|-
CSARQGRAFF
TGCAGTGCCCGACAAGGTCGAGCTTTCTTT
>TRBJ1-3|TRBV29-1|-|-
CSVERGSGNTIYF
TGCAGCGTTGAACGTGGGTCGGGAAACACCATATATTTT
>TRBJ2-2|TRBV7-8|-|-
CASSLVAFRGTGELFF
TGTGCCAGCAGCTTAGTGGCATTCCGGGGGACCGGGGAGCTGTTTTTT
>TRBJ1-3|TRBV30|-|-
CAWSDGISGNTIYF
TGTGCCTGGAGTGACGGGATCTCTGGAAACACCATATATTTT
>TRBJ2-7|TRBV7-9|-|-
CASSLGVVDSEQYF
TGTGCCAGCAGCTTAGGGGTGGTGGACTCCGAGCAGTACTTC
>TRBJ2-7|TRBV7-2|-|-
CASSLTLAYEQYF
TGTGCCAGCAGCTTAACCCTGGCGTACGAGCAGTACTTC
>TRBJ1-1|TRBV2|TRBD1|-
CASSEDRETEAFF
TGTGCCAGCAGTGAGGACAGGGAAACTGAAGCTTTCTTT
>TRBJ2-2|TRBV21-1|-|-
CASSKLGIGQGNTGELFF
TGTGCCAGCAGCAAACTGGGTATCGGACAGGGGAACACCGGGGAGCTGTTTTTT
>TRBJ2-3|TRBV19|-|once
CASSSSRWGTDTQYF
TGTGCCAGTAGCTCCTCGAGGTGGGGCACAGATACGCAGTATTTT
>TRBJ2-7|TRBV5-6|TRBD1|-
CASSFSGRGSSYEQYF
TGTGCCAGCAGCTTCTCTGGCAGGGGGTCCTCCTACGAGCAGTACTTC
>TRBJ2-7|TRBV5-6|-|-
CASTNHLGEQYF
TGTGCCAGCACCAACCATTTAGGCGAGCAGTACTTC
>TRBJ2-1|TRBV6-1|-|-
CASSEERGLNNEQFF
TGTGCCAGCAGTGAAGAAAGGGGGTTGAACAATGAGCAGTTCTTC
>TRBJ1-5|TRBV19|-|-
CATTEEGQPQHF
TGTGCCACCACAGAGGAGGGTCAGCCCCAGCATTTT
>TRBJ2-7|TRBV5-4|-|-
CASSFGSGRPYEQYF
TGTGCCAGCAGCTTTGGTAGCGGAAGACCCTACGAGCAGTACTTC
>TRBJ2-1|TRBV2|-|once
CASSLLAGNEQFF
TGTGCCAGCAGCTTACTAGCAGGGAATGAGCAGTTCTTC
>TRBJ2-3|TRBV11-2|TRBD2|-
CASSPGLAGAGTDTQYF
TGTGCCAGCAGCCCAGGACTAGCGGGGGCTGGCACAGATACGCAGTATTTT
>TRBJ1-1|TRBV2|-|once
CASIYYREDTEAFF
TGTGCCAGCATATACTACAGGGAGGACACTGAAGCTTTCTTT
>TRBJ1-1|TRBV7-9|TRBD1|once
CASSLAGTGNTEAFF
TGTGCCAGCAGCTTAGCCGGGACAGGGAACACTGAAGCTTTCTTT
>TRBJ2-7|TRBV29-1|-|-
CSVGPGYYEQYF
TGCAGCGTTGGGCCAGGCTACTACGAGCAGTACTTC
>TRBJ2-4|TRBV29-1|-|-
CSVAGENIQYF
TGCAGCGTTGCGGGTGAAAACATTCAGTACTTC
>TRBJ1-2|TRBV27|TRBD1|-
CASSSPTRTGGGGYTF
TGTGCCAGCAGTTCGCCAACCAGGACAGGGGGCGGTGGCTACACCTTC
>TRBJ2-5|TRBV5-4|TRBD2|-
CASSSGLAGVRETQYF
TGTGCCAGCAGCTCTGGACTAGCGGGGGTCCGGGAGACCCAGTACTTC
>TRBJ1-2|TRBV27|-|-
CASSSPGAGGGGYTF
TGTGCCAGCAGTTCCCCCGGGGCTGGGGGGGGTGGCTACACCTTC
>TRBJ1-5|TRBV6-5|TRBD1|-
CASRTGGNQPQHF
TGTGCCAGCAGAACAGGGGGCAATCAGCCCCAGCATTTT
>TRBJ1-2|TRBV5-1|-|-
CASSLGQPVQGYTF
TGCGCCAGCAGCCTAGGACAGCCAGTTCAGGGCTACACCTTC
>TRBJ2-3|TRBV2|-|once
CASKVGHGGMQYF
TGTGCCAGCAAGGTCGGGCACGGTGGAATGCAGTATTTT
>TRBJ1-5|TRBV7-8|-|-
CASRLNSNSNQPQHF
TGTGCCAGCAGGCTAAACAGCAATAGCAATCAGCCCCAGCATTTT
>TRBJ2-4|TRBV11-1|-|-
CASSERGRVAKNIQYF
TGTGCCAGCAGCGAGAGGGGTCGGGTAGCCAAAAACATTCAGTACTTC
>TRBJ2-1|TRBV7-9|-|-
CASLSQASYNEQFF
TGTGCCAGCCTGTCTCAGGCGAGTTACAATGAGCAGTTCTTC
>TRBJ2-1|TRBV6-4|TRBD2|-
CASSVASGREAEQFF
TGTGCCAGCAGTGTGGCTAGCGGGAGGGAGGCTGAGCAGTTCTTC
>TRBJ2-5|TRBV15|-|-
CATSTTGVRETQYF
TGTGCCACCAGCACAACTGGGGTGAGGGAGACCCAGTACTTC
>TRBJ1-2|TRBV18|-|-
CASSPTGDGYTF
TGTGCCAGCTCACCTACCGGGGATGGCTACACCTTC
>TRBJ1-1|TRBV19|-|once
CASSVGGANTEAFF
TGTGCCAGTAGTGTCGGCGGGGCCAATACTGAAGCTTTCTTT
>TRBJ1-1|TRBV6-5|-|-
CANRDWTDTEAFF
TGTGCCAACAGGGATTGGACGGACACTGAAGCTTTCTTT
>TRBJ2-1|TRBV18|TRBD2|-
CASSPGLAGNNEQFF
TGTGCCAGCTCACCGGGGCTAGCGGGAAACAATGAGCAGTTCTTC
>TRBJ2-7|TRBV11-2|-|-
CASSSAVSSEQYF
TGTGCCAGCAGCTCAGCGGTGTCGAGCGAGCAGTACTTC
>TRBJ2-7|TRBV2|-|once
CASRIGRLSYEQYF
TGTGCCAGCAGAATCGGCAGGCTTTCCTACGAGCAGTACTTC
>TRBJ2-7|TRBV19|-|-
CASSIQDSYEQYF
TGTGCCAGTAGTATCCAGGATTCCTACGAGCAGTACTTC
>TRBJ2-2|TRBV6-6|TRBD1|-
CASRDSPGTGELFF
TGTGCCAGCCGGGACAGCCCGGGTACCGGGGAGCTGTTTTTT
>TRBJ1-5|TRBV7-9|-|-
CASSPTSGGGGNQPQHF
TGTGCCAGCAGCCCAACATCGGGGGGTGGGGGCAATCAGCCCCAGCATTTT
>TRBJ2-1|TRBV6-6|TRBD1|-
CASSMDRNYNEQFF
TGTGCCAGCAGTATGGACAGGAACTACAATGAGCAGTTCTTC
>TRBJ1-2|TRBV19|-|-
CASSVQGNYGYTF
TGTGCCAGTAGTGTTCAGGGAAACTATGGCTACACCTTC
>TRBJ2-2|TRBV27|TRBD2|-
CASSYGTRSGELFF
TGTGCCAGCAGTTACGGGACTAGATCCGGGGAGCTGTTTTTT
>TRBJ1-2|TRBV10-3|-|-
CAISVPLGGVSSNYGYTF
TGTGCCATCAGTGTCCCCCTCGGGGGGGTATCCTCAAACTATGGCTACACCTTC
>TRBJ2-7|TRBV12-5|-|-
CASGLWGSTYEQYF
TGTGCTAGTGGTTTGTGGGGCAGTACCTACGAGCAGTACTTC
>TRBJ1-1|TRBV6-1|-|-
CASIPFTEAFF
TGTGCCAGCATTCCGTTCACTGAAGCTTTCTTT
>TRBJ2-1|TRBV7-2|TRBD2|-
CASSGGTRSYNEQFF
TGTGCCAGCAGCGGCGGGACTAGATCCTACAATGAGCAGTTCTTC
>TRBJ2-5|TRBV7-3|TRBD2|-
CASSQSASGGGETQYF
TGTGCCAGCAGCCAAAGTGCCAGCGGGGGCGGGGAGACCCAGTACTTC
>TRBJ2-7|TRBV6-5|-|few
CASSYSEGGQYEQYF
TGTGCCAGCAGTTACTCGGAAGGGGGGCAATACGAGCAGTACTTC
>TRBJ2-3|TRBV9|TRBD2|-
CASSVGGLAGGQDTQYF
TGTGCCAGCAGCGTAGGAGGACTAGCGGGAGGGCAAGATACGCAGTATTTT
>TRBJ2-2|TRBV11-2|-|-
CASSLDGALNTGELFF
TGTGCCAGCAGCTTAGACGGGGCCCTCAACACCGGGGAGCTGTTTTTT
>TRBJ1-1|TRBV5-1|-|-
CASRPRGQGNTEAFF
TGCGCCAGCAGACCTAGAGGACAAGGCAACACTGAAGCTTTCTTT